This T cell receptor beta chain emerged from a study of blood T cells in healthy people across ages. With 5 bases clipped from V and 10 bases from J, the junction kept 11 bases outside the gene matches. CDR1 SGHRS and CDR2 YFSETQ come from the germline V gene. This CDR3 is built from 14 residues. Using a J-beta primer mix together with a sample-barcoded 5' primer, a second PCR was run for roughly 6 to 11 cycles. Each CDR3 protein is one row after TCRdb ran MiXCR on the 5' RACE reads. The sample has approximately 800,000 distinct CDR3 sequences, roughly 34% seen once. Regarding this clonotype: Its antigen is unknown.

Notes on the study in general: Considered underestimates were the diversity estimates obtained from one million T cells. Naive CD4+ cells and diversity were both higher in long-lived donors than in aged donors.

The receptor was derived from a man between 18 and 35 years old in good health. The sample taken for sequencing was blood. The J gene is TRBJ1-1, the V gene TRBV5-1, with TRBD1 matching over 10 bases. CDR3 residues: CASRYGQGGTGAFF. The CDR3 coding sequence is TGCGCCAGCAGATACGGACAGGGGGGAACGGGAGCTTTCTTT.